This is a list of T cell receptor beta chains from one sample in a study of cytomegalovirus exposure and HLA in healthy donors. Sequencing used immunoSEQ multiplex PCR; TCRdb keeps in-frame clones, though not all of them. Of tens of thousands of clones in the sample, around 80% were seen once. Material for sequencing was PBMCs. The receptors stem from a woman aged 40-49 years in good health and CMV-seronegative. CDR3s include the opening cysteine and the closing phenylalanine or tryptophan. The D gene is left open where the match is weak. Clone size is not always given. Where it is, it says once, few, many or a class for expanded clones.

TRBJ2-7 | . | TRBV28 | . | CASSPITGRFNEQYF | TGTGCCAGCAGTCCTATAACAGGGCGGTTTAACGAGCAGTACTTC
TRBJ2-7 | TRBD1 | TRBV18 | . | CASRGQGADEQYF | TGTGCCAGCCGAGGACAGGGGGCTGACGAGCAGTACTTC
TRBJ1-1 | . | TRBV4-3 | few | CASSPAHRLDMNTEAFF | TGCGCCAGCAGCCCTGCCCATAGGTTAGACATGAACACTGAAGCTTTCTTT
TRBJ1-2 | . | TRBV6-5 | . | CASSSIGGLGGYTF | TGTGCCAGCAGTTCTATCGGGGGATTGGGTGGCTACACCTTC
TRBJ2-1 | TRBD2 | TRBV7-6 | . | CASSLEVGGEWFF | TGTGCCAGCAGCTTAGAGGTTGGGGGGGAGTGGTTCTTC
TRBJ1-1 | TRBD1 | TRBV27 | . | CASSGQGSRTEAFF | TGTGCCAGCAGCGGACAGGGTTCTAGGACTGAAGCTTTCTTT
TRBJ1-4 | . | TRBV6-6 | . | CAIGHYLNEKLFF | TGTGCCATCGGACACTACCTTAATGAAAAACTGTTTTTT
TRBJ2-1 | . | TRBV5-1 | . | CASSFESSYNEQFF | TGCGCCAGCAGCTTCGAGAGCTCCTACAATGAGCAGTTCTTC
TRBJ2-7 | TRBD1 | TRBV10-3 | few | CAISSGTATYEQYF | TGTGCCATCAGCTCCGGGACAGCTACCTACGAGCAGTACTTC
TRBJ1-1 | . | TRBV6-5 | . | CASSYSFAREAFF | TGTGCCAGCAGTTACTCATTCGCCAGGGAAGCTTTCTTT
TRBJ2-1 | TRBD2 | TRBV2 | few | CASSEALAGGNHEQFF | TGTGCCAGCAGTGAAGCGCTAGCGGGAGGGAACCATGAGCAGTTCTTC
TRBJ2-7 | TRBD2 | TRBV5-6 | few | CASSRRLAGAEQYF | TGTGCCAGCAGCCGCCGACTAGCGGGAGCCGAGCAGTACTTC
TRBJ2-7 | TRBD2 | TRBV7-8 | . | CASSKTTSGFYEQYF | TGTGCCAGCAGCAAGACGACTAGCGGGTTTTACGAGCAGTACTTC
TRBJ2-2 | TRBD1 | TRBV9 | . | CASSTPGQDTGELFF | TGTGCCAGCAGCACTCCGGGACAGGATACCGGGGAGCTGTTTTTT
TRBJ2-1 | . | TRBV5-1 | few | CASSLHSSNNEQFF | TGCGCCAGCAGCTTGCACAGCAGTAACAATGAGCAGTTCTTC
TRBJ2-1 | TRBD2 | TRBV27 | . | CASSLWGLAGGASYNEQFF | TGTGCCAGCAGTTTATGGGGACTAGCGGGAGGTGCCTCCTACAATGAGCAGTTCTTC
TRBJ1-1 | TRBD1 | TRBV6-5 | . | CASSITGGNDAFF | TGTGCCAGCAGTATCACAGGGGGTAATGACGCTTTCTTT
TRBJ1-2 | TRBD1 | TRBV28 | . | CASSSTGGFGYTF | TGTGCCAGCAGTTCGACAGGGGGCTTCGGCTACACCTTC
TRBJ2-2 | TRBD1 | TRBV19 | . | CASSTTGHAGELFF | TGTGCCAGTAGTACGACAGGGCATGCGGGGGAGCTGTTTTTT
TRBJ2-1 | . | TRBV14 | few | CASSLLTGYNEQFF | TGTGCCAGCAGCCTACTTACAGGATACAATGAGCAGTTCTTC
TRBJ2-3 | TRBD2 | TRBV9 | . | CASSDGGRAGTDTQYF | TGTGCCAGCAGCGACGGCGGGAGGGCCGGGACAGATACGCAGTATTTT
TRBJ2-7 | . | TRBV27 | . | CASSRPRGEQYF | TGTGCCAGCAGCCGACCCAGGGGCGAGCAGTACTTC
TRBJ2-1 | TRBD2 | TRBV18 | . | CASSPRLAEGNEQFF | TGTGCCAGCTCACCAAGACTAGCGGAGGGCAATGAGCAGTTCTTC
TRBJ2-3 | . | TRBV9 | . | CASSVGGEDTQYF | TGTGCCAGCAGCGTAGGTGGGGAGGATACGCAGTATTTT
TRBJ2-1 | TRBD2 | TRBV7-4 | . | CASSLPGLAGGGAEQFF | TGTGCCAGCAGCTTACCGGGACTAGCGGGAGGAGGTGCTGAGCAGTTCTTC
TRBJ2-1 | . | TRBV25-1 | . | CASSASPGVGNEQFF | TGTGCCAGCAGTGCCTCCCCGGGAGTTGGAAATGAGCAGTTCTTC
TRBJ1-5 | . | TRBV7-8 | few | CASSFTENSNQPQHF | TGTGCCAGCAGCTTCACAGAGAATAGCAATCAGCCCCAGCATTTT
TRBJ1-5 | TRBD1 | TRBV28 | . | CASSPGQGGDSNQPQHF | TGTGCCAGCAGTCCGGGACAGGGAGGCGATAGCAATCAGCCCCAGCATTTT
TRBJ1-5 | . | TRBV27 | once | CASSLRGTGLNQPQHF | TGTGCCAGCAGTTTGAGAGGGACGGGACTCAATCAGCCCCAGCATTTT
TRBJ2-1 | TRBD1 | TRBV19 | . | CASSIKSRGRFF | TGTGCCAGTAGTATAAAGAGTAGGGGGCGGTTCTTC
TRBJ2-3 | TRBD2 | TRBV25-1 | . | CASRGGTSGNTDTQYF | TGTGCCAGCAGAGGCGGGACTAGCGGGAACACAGATACGCAGTATTTT
TRBJ1-2 | . | TRBV28 | . | CASSLPEQAFPTF | TGTGCCAGCAGTCTACCCGAACAGGCTTTCCCCACCTTC
TRBJ2-4 | TRBD2 | TRBV19 | few | CASSISGRDKNIQYF | TGTGCCAGTAGTATTAGCGGGAGGGACAAAAACATTCAGTACTTC
TRBJ1-1 | . | TRBV6-5 | few | CASRPGQQNTEAFF | TGTGCCAGCAGGCCTGGACAGCAGAACACTGAAGCTTTCTTT
TRBJ2-3 | . | TRBV6-4 | . | CASSDSGATDTQYF | TGTGCCAGCAGTGACTCTGGAGCGACAGATACGCAGTATTTT
TRBJ1-1 | . | TRBV7-9 | . | CASSPTGTEAFF | TGTGCCAGCAGCCCCACAGGGACTGAAGCTTTCTTT
TRBJ2-7 | . | TRBV7-9 | . | CASSLGRPYEQYF | TGTGCCAGCAGCTTAGGCAGGCCTTACGAGCAGTACTTC
TRBJ1-2 | . | TRBV29-1 | . | CSVEVSRDGVWGYTF | TGCAGCGTTGAAGTGTCGCGGGACGGTGTTTGGGGCTACACCTTC
TRBJ2-5 | . | TRBV9 | . | CASSARRSPLGAGETQYF | TGTGCCAGCAGCGCCCGCCGATCCCCCTTGGGGGCTGGAGAGACCCAGTACTTC
TRBJ1-1 | . | TRBV2 | . | CASSKQGRGWENTEAFF | TGTGCCAGCAGTAAGCAGGGGAGGGGATGGGAGAACACTGAAGCTTTCTTT
TRBJ1-1 | . | TRBV21-1 | . | CASITVNTEAFF | TGTGCCAGCATTACAGTGAACACTGAAGCTTTCTTT
TRBJ2-2 | TRBD1 | TRBV14 | . | CASSKTTGGTGELFF | TGTGCCAGCAGCAAAACCACAGGGGGGACCGGGGAGCTGTTTTTT
TRBJ2-1 | . | TRBV15 | . | CATSRRGGSEQFF | TGTGCCACCAGCAGACGTGGAGGGTCGGAGCAGTTCTTC
TRBJ2-3 | TRBD1 | TRBV10-3 | . | CATGQGPTDTQYF | TGTGCCACGGGACAGGGACCCACAGATACGCAGTATTTT
TRBJ2-1 | TRBD2 | TRBV7-7 | . | CASRPSGGGNNEQFF | TGTGCTAGCAGGCCCTCGGGCGGGGGAAACAATGAGCAGTTCTTC
TRBJ1-2 | TRBD1 | TRBV7-8 | . | CASSIAVGQGAGDYGYTF | TGTGCCAGCAGCATTGCCGTGGGACAGGGGGCGGGGGACTATGGCTACACCTTC
TRBJ2-1 | . | TRBV6-6 | few | CASSFRGDNEQFF | TGTGCCAGCAGTTTCAGGGGAGACAATGAGCAGTTCTTC
TRBJ2-6 | . | TRBV28 | . | CASSLVDGANVLTF | TGTGCCAGCAGTTTGGTAGATGGGGCCAACGTCCTGACTTTC
TRBJ2-7 | TRBD1 | TRBV27 | few | CASSLAGTGRYEQYF | TGTGCCAGCAGTTTAGCCGGGACAGGGAGATACGAGCAGTACTTC
TRBJ2-2 | TRBD2 | TRBV7-9 | few | CASSPGLAGDFGELFF | TGTGCCAGCAGCCCCGGACTAGCGGGAGATTTCGGGGAGCTGTTTTTT
TRBJ2-1 | TRBD2 | TRBV9 | . | CASSLAGYNEQFF | TGTGCCAGCAGTCTAGCGGGTTACAATGAGCAGTTCTTC
TRBJ2-3 | TRBD2 | TRBV6-1 | . | CASSALIFSGSFTDTQYF | TGTGCCAGCAGTGCCTTGATTTTTAGCGGGAGCTTCACAGATACGCAGTATTTT
TRBJ2-7 | . | TRBV11-2 | . | CASSLDRRYEQYF | TGTGCCAGCAGCTTAGATCGCCGGTACGAGCAGTACTTC
TRBJ1-5 | TRBD1 | TRBV27 | . | CASSADRGTMTQHF | TGTGCCAGCAGTGCGGACAGGGGAACAATGACCCAGCATTTT
TRBJ2-7 | . | TRBV7-2 | . | CASSLVPGEFYEQYF | TGTGCCAGCAGCTTAGTTCCGGGGGAGTTCTACGAGCAGTACTTC